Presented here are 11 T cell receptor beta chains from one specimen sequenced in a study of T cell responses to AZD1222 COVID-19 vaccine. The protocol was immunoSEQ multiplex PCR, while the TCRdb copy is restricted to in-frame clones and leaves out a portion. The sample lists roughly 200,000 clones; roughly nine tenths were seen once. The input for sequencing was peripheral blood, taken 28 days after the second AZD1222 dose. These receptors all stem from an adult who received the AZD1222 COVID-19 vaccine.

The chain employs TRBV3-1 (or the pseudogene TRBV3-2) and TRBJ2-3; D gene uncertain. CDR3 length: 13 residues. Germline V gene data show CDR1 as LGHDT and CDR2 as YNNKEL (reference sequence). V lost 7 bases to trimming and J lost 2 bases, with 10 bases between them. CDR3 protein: CASTRAATDTQYF. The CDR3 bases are TGTGCCAGCACCCGGGCAGCCACAGATACGCAGTATTTT.

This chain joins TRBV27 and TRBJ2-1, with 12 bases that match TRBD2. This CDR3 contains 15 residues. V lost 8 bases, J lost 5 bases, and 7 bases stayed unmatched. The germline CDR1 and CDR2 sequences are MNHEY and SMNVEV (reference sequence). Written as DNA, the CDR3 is TGTGCCAGCTCGAAACTAGCGGGGGGACACAATGAGCAGTTCTTC. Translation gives CASSKLAGGHNEQFF.

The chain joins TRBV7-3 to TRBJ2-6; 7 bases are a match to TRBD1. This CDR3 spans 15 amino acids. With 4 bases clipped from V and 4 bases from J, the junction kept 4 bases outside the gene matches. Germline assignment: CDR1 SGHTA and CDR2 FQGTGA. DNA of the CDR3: TGTGCCAGCAGCTCGGGACAGCCAGGGGCCAACGTCCTGACTTTC. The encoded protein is CASSSGQPGANVLTF.

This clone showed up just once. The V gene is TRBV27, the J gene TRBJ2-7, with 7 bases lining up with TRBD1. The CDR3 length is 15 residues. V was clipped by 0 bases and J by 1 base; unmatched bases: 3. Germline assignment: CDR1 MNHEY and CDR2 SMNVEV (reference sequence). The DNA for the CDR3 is TGTGCCAGCAGTTTATCAGGGGGCACATCCTACGAGCAGTACTTC. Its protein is CASSLSGGTSYEQYF.

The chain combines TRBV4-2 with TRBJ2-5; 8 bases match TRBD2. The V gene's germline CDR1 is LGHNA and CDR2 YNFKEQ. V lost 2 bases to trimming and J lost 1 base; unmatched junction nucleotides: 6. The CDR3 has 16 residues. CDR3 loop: CASSQRGLAGQETQYF. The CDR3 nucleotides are TGTGCCAGCAGCCAAAGAGGGCTAGCGGGCCAAGAGACCCAGTACTTC.

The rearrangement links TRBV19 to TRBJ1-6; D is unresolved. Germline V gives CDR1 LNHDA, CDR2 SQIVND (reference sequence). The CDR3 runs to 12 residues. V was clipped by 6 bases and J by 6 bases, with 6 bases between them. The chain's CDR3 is CASSASNSPLHF. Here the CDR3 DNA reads TGTGCCAGTAGCGCGAGTAATTCACCCCTCCACTTT.

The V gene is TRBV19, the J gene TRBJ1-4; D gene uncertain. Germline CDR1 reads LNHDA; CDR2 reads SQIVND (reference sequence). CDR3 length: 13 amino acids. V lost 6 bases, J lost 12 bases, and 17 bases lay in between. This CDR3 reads CASRATNQFELFF. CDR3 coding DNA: TGTGCCAGTAGAGCGACGAACCAATTCGAACTGTTTTTT.

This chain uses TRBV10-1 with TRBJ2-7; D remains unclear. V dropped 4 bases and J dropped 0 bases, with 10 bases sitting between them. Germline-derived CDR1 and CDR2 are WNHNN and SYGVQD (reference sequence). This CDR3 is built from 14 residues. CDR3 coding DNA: TGCGCCAGCAGTGCTAATGTGGGCTCCTACGAGCAGTACTTC. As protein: CASSANVGSYEQYF.

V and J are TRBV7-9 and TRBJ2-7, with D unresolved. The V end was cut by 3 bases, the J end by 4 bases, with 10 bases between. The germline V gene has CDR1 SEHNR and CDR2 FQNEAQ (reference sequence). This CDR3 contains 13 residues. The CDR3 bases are TGTGCCAGCAGCTTCGGTGCCCTTTACGAGCAGTACTTC. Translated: CASSFGALYEQYF.

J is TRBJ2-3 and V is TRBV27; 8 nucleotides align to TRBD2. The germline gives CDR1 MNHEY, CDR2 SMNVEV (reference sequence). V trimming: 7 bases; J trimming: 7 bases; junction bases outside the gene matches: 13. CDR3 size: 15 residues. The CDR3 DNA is TGTGCCAGCACCCCAGGGGCGGGAGGACGATATACGCAGTATTTT. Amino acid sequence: CASTPGAGGRYTQYF.

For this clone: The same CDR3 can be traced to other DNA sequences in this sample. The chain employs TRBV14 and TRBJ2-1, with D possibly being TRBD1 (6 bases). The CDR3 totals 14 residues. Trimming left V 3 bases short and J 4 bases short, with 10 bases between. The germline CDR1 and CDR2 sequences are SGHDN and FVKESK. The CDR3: CASSHRTVYNEQFF. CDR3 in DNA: TGTGCCAGCAGCCACCGGACAGTGTACAATGAGCAGTTCTTC.